Listed here is a single T cell receptor beta chain. Germline CDR1 MNHEY, CDR2 SMNVEV (reference sequence). V was clipped by 3 bases and J by 7 bases, with 21 bases between them. This CDR3 is built from 16 residues. The repertoire was sequenced with immunoSEQ multiplex PCR; TCRdb's copy has only in-frame clones and lacks some. The data show approximately 23,000 clones, around 80% seen once. The data originate from a study of sequential checkpoint blockade in melanoma. This sample's treatment: randomized to nivolumab then ipilimumab (arm A) or the reverse (arm B). DNA-damaging chemotherapy had not been given to any patient beforehand. Sorted cells were live CD3+CD8+, lacking CD19 and CD56, from PBMCs.

The source was CD8+ T cells sorted from blood (inferred from file names), collected from a patient given nivolumab and ipilimumab in sequence. The chain joins TRBV27 to TRBJ1-1; TRBD1 is a possible D gene (5 bases). The TCR comes from a human donor with melanoma. For the CDR3, the DNA is TGTGCCAGCAGTTTCCACTCGGGTGGGGCTTCAGGTGAAGCTTTCTTT. Translating it yields CASSFHSGGASGEAFF.